This T cell receptor (beta chain) emerged from a study of regulatory T cells in long-lasting Graves disease. General study points: Relative to new patients (roughly 980), persistent patients exhibited greater sharing of public clonotypes (approximately 2,700). Favored gene segments in persistent disease were TRBV28, TRBJ1-2 and TRBJ2-5.

The CDR3 consists of 15 residues. In germline, CDR1 is SNHLY, CDR2 FYNNEI. J was trimmed by 4 bases and V by 5 bases; bases with no gene match: 8. Details on this clonotype: Its antigen is as yet unknown.

In building TCR beta libraries, iRepertoire HTBI primers were used together with Arm-PCR of CDR3 regions. TCRdb reanalysed the multiplex PCR reads using MiXCR and keeps one entry per CDR3 protein. The repertoire holds 700,000 or so distinct CDR3 sequences, around 30% seen once, with about 40% in the top ten. Noted time point: persistent/refractory GD, antithyroid drugs over 5 years with positive TRAb. Construction of the TCR library relied on RNA isolated from PBMCs. American Thyroid Association guidelines were used to diagnose Graves' disease. The receptor was derived from a female donor with Graves disease. The V call is TRBV2, the J call TRBJ1-5; 7 bases agree with TRBD1. The specimen was peripheral blood mononuclear cells (PBMCs), collected when the disease was refractory, from a patient treated with antithyroid drugs. CDR3 bases: TGTGCCAGCAGTTTCCGGGACAGCGGGAATCAGCCCCAGCATTTT. Its translation: CASSFRDSGNQPQHF. Filled out from reference TRBV2 and TRBJ1-5, the complete variable domain reads EPEVTQTPSHQVTQMGQEVILRCVPISNHLYFYWYRQILGQKVEFLVSFYNNEISEKSEIFDDQFSVERPDGSNFTLKIRSTKLEDSAMYFCASSFRDSGNQPQHFGDGTRLSIL.